This paragraph reports one TCR beta chain. The protocol was immunoSEQ multiplex PCR, while the TCRdb copy is restricted to in-frame clones and leaves out a portion. This table has tens of thousands of clones, roughly 95% appearing once. The receptor was derived from a man between 35 and 55 years old with rheumatoid arthritis. Sequencing was carried out using PBMCs.

CDR3 in amino acids: CASSGRGGLANEKLFF. The CDR3 nucleotides are TGTGCCAGCAGCGGAAGAGGGGGGTTAGCTAATGAAAAACTGTTTTTT. The rearrangement joins TRBV9 to TRBJ1-4; D might be TRBD1 (6 bases). CDR1 SGDLS and CDR2 YYNGEE come from the germline V gene. This CDR3 is built from 16 residues. V shed 3 bases and J shed 3 bases, with 15 bases lying between them.